A selection of T cell receptor beta chains follows, all from one sample in a study of CD8+ T cells in alopecia areata. TCRdb's table, derived via immunoSEQ multiplex PCR, lists solely in-frame clones and lacks some. This table has 100,000 to 150,000 clones, 50% to 60% appearing once. The specimen was CD4+ T cells sorted from blood, collected at week 0. The source is a human donor with alopecia areata. Each CDR3 is given without its conserved first and last residue.

v_call	cdr3_aa
TRBV7-2	ASSSSFSYEQY
TRBV7-2	ASSLDRDLVGYT
TRBV6-6	ASSLDRGSPQH
TRBV28	ASSGVGGPRPSYEQY
TRBV5-1	ASSLVGATNTGELF
TRBV4-1	ASSQDSVDPGELF
TRBV28	ASSSGTHRKGGYT
TRBV10-3	AISEYGQEPQH
TRBV23-1	ASSQCPGTYNEQF
TRBV7-2	SGRTGPNYGYT
TRBV4-1	ASSQDWPGTSSYEQY
TRBV4-1	ASSQEGSGDRETQY
TRBV19	ASTHGSNQPQH
TRBV29-1	SVEDLGQRSTDTQY
TRBV30	AWGYPRIGANYGYT
TRBV5-8	ASSYNQGSSYNSPLH
TRBV6-5	ASSGTGRTEAF
TRBV29-1	SVEWGPGQGNYEQY
TRBV29-1	SVIEGPNYPNYGYT
TRBV7-2	ASSAGDPRAQY
TRBV7-9	ASSLVLEYLNQETQY
TRBV6-5	ASSYSDWAQEQY
TRBV7-9	ASSLGSIGYNEQF
TRBV29-1	SVAWRVRADTEAF
TRBV11-2	ASSGEVGRGRVEQY
TRBV10-3	AISESQGLAKNIQY
TRBV6-5	ASSYTLGETQY
TRBV5-1	ASSTEYTGELF
TRBV2	ASSLGLADEQY
TRBV6-4	ASSDSRGDTQY
TRBV9	ASSVALGGENTEAF
TRBV4-2	ASSLLTSLGGYEQF
TRBV6-5	ASSYSTGANTGELF
TRBV4-1	ASSRGQGGGGYT
TRBV29-1	SATAGQGDQPQH
TRBV6-6	ASRPPGDSYEQY
TRBV7-2	ASSLDAGRQPQH
TRBV11-2	ASSFTGGRARQETQY
TRBV5-6	ASSSQRDRGIDEKLF
TRBV7-2	ASSPTSGTFYEQY
TRBV10-2	ASSPREEQY
TRBV2	ASSEARQASYGYT
TRBV9	ASSRGGAQFEPQH
TRBV30	AWGPTGGTEAF
TRBV5-1	ASSLGGRPIDEQF
TRBV10-3	AISDLAGGKNEQY
TRBV15	ATSSGWGEYNEQF
TRBV5-1	ASSSDGGANTGELF
TRBV27	ASSLWGGETQY
TRBV29-1	SVGSGRYEQY
TRBV9	ASSAGAVSGPF
TRBV30	AWSWTTDNEQF
TRBV2	ASSDWAAVEQY
TRBV10-3	AISDNLEQF
TRBV7-9	ASSLTGVGYT